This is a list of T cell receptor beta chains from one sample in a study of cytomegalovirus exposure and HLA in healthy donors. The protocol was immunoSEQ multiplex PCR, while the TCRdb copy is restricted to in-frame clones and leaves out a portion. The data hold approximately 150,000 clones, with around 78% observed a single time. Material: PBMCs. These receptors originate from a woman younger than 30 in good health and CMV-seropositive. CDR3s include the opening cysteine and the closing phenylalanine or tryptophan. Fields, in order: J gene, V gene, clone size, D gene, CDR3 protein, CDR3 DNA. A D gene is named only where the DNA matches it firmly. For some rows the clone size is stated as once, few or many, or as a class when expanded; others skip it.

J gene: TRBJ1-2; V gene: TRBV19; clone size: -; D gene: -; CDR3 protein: CASSREGEVNYGYTF; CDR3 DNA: TGTGCCAGTAGTAGGGAAGGGGAGGTTAACTATGGCTACACCTTC
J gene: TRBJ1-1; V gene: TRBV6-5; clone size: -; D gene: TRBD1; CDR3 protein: CASSYAGQVRNTEAFF; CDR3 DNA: TGTGCCAGCAGTTACGCCGGACAGGTCAGGAACACTGAAGCTTTCTTT
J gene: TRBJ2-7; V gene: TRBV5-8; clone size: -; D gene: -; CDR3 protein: CASSLDPAYEQYF; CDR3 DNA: TGTGCCAGCAGCTTGGATCCCGCTTACGAGCAGTACTTC
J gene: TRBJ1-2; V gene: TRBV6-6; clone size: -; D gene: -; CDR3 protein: CASSGTVQDYGYTF; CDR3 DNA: TGTGCCAGCAGTGGAACGGTCCAGGACTATGGCTACACCTTC
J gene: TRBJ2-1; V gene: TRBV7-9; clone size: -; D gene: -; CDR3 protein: CASSLQGANYNEQFF; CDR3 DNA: TGTGCCAGCAGCTTACAGGGCGCGAACTACAATGAGCAGTTCTTC
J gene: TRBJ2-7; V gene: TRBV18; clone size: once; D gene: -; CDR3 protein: CASSPDMLTGPSYEQYF; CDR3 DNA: TGTGCCAGCTCACCCGATATGTTGACAGGCCCGAGCTACGAGCAGTACTTC
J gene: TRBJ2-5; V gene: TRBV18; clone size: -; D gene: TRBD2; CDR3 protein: CASSPPSGGVQETQYF; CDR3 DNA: TGTGCCAGCTCACCACCCAGCGGGGGCGTTCAAGAGACCCAGTACTTC
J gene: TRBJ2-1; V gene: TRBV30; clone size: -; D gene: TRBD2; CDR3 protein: CASRTSGVQFF; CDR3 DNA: TGTGCCTCAAGGACTAGCGGGGTTCAGTTCTTC
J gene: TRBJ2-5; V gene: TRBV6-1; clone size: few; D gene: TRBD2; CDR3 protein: CASSGISGGQETQYF; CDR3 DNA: TGTGCCAGCAGTGGGATTAGCGGGGGGCAAGAGACCCAGTACTTC
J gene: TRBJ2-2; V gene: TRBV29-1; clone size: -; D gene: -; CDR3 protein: CSVGTAGDASRLRTSAGELFF; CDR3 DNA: TGCAGCGTTGGGACGGCAGGGGACGCCTCACGCCTCAGGACAAGTGCCGGGGAGCTGTTTTTT
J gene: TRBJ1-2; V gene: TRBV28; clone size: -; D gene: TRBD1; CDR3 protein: CASSLPLTGQGNGYTF; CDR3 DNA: TGTGCCAGCAGTTTGCCCTTGACGGGACAGGGTAACGGCTACACCTTC
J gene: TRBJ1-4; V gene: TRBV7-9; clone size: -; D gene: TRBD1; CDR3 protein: CASSTRQGNEKLFF; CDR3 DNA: TGTGCCAGCAGCACTAGACAGGGGAATGAAAAACTGTTTTTT
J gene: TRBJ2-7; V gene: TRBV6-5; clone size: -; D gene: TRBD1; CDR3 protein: CASSSTGTGGEQYF; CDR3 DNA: TGTGCCAGCAGTTCCACCGGGACAGGGGGCGAGCAGTACTTC
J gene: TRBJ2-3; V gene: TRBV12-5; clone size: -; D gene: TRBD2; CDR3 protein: CASGFGRAGRDTQYF; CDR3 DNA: TGTGCTAGTGGTTTTGGGAGGGCGGGGAGAGATACGCAGTATTTT
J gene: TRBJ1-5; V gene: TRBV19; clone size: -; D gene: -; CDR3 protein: CASSIDTILGSQPQHF; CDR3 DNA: TGTGCCAGTAGTATCGACACCATACTGGGCAGTCAGCCCCAGCATTTT
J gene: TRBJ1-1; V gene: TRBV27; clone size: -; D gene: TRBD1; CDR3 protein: CASSRPGTGLGTVTEAFF; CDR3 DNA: TGTGCCAGCAGTCGCCCCGGGACAGGGTTAGGTACGGTCACTGAAGCTTTCTTT
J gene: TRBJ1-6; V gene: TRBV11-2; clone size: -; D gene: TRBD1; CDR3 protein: CASSPGTVVGGENSPLHF; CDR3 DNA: TGTGCCAGCAGCCCCGGGACAGTAGTTGGGGGAGAAAATTCACCCCTCCACTTT
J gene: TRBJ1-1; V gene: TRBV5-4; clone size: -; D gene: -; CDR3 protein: CASSLDPDRPGAFF; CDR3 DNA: TGTGCCAGCAGCTTGGACCCCGACAGGCCAGGAGCTTTCTTT
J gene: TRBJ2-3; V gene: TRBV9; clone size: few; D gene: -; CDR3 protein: CASSSRGGRPTDTQYF; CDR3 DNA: TGTGCCAGCAGCTCTAGGGGGGGCCGCCCCACAGATACGCAGTATTTT
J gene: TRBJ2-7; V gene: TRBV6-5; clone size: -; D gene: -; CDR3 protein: CASRQRQASYEQYF; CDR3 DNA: TGTGCCAGCAGGCAACGACAGGCCTCCTACGAGCAGTACTTC
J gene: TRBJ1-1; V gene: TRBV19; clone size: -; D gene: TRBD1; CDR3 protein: CASSPRQGDGNTEAFF; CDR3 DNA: TGTGCCAGTAGTCCTAGACAGGGGGACGGGAACACTGAAGCTTTCTTT
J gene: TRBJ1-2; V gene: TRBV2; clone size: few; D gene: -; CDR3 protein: CASSDRFEYTF; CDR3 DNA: TGTGCCAGCAGTGACAGGTTTGAGTACACCTTC
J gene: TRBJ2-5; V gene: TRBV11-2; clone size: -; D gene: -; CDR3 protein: CASSLAEGGGTQYF; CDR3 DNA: TGTGCCAGCAGCTTAGCTGAGGGTGGCGGGACCCAGTACTTC
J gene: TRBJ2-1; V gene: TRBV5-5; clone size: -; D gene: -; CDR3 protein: CASSREVGQGGNEQFF; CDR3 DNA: TGTGCCAGCAGCCGGGAGGTTGGACAGGGTGGCAATGAGCAGTTCTTC
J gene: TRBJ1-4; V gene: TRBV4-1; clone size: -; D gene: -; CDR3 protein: CASSQDRRAEEKLFF; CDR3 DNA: TGCGCCAGCAGCCAAGATCGGCGGGCAGAGGAAAAACTGTTTTTT
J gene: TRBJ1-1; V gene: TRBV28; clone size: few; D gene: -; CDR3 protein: CASKDSTLNTEAFF; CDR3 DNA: TGTGCCAGCAAGGACAGCACCTTGAACACTGAAGCTTTCTTT
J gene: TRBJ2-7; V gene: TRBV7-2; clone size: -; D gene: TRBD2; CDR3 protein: CASSRTSGGSSYEQYF; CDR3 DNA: TGTGCCAGCAGCCGGACTAGCGGGGGGAGCTCCTACGAGCAGTACTTC
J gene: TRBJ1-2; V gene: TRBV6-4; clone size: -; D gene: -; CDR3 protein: CASSDSSWGGLSGYTF; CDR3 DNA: TGTGCCAGCAGTGACTCGAGTTGGGGGGGATTAAGCGGCTACACCTTC
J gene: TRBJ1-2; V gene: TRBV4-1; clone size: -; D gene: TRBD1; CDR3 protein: CASSQDPGGNYGYTF; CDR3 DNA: TGCGCCAGCAGCCAAGATCCAGGGGGGAACTATGGCTACACCTTC
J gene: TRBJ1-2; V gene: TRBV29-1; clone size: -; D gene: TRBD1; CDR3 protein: CSATGGAFHGYTF; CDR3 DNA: TGCAGCGCAACAGGGGGCGCATTTCATGGCTACACCTTC
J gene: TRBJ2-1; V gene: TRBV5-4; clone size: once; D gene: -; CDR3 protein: CASSLVASHNEQFF; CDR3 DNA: TGTGCCAGCAGCTTGGTAGCCAGCCACAATGAGCAGTTCTTC
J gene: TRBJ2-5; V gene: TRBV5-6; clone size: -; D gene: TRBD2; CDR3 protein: CASSGLERGTPETQYF; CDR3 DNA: TGTGCCAGCAGCGGGCTGGAGCGGGGGACCCCGGAGACCCAGTACTTC
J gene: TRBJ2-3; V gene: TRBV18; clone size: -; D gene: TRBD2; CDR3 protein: CASSPSRSGADTQYF; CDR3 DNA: TGTGCCAGCTCACCTTCACGGAGCGGGGCAGATACGCAGTATTTT
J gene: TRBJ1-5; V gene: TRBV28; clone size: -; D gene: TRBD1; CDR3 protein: CASSPPGQGLGQPQHF; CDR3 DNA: TGTGCCAGCAGTCCCCCGGGACAGGGGTTAGGTCAGCCCCAGCATTTT
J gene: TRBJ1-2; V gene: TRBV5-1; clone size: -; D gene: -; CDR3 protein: CASSLDITVPYGYTF; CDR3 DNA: TGCGCCAGCAGCTTGGACATAACAGTTCCCTATGGCTACACCTTC
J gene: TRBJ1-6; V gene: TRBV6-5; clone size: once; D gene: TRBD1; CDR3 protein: CASRTPGQGNSPLHF; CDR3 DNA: TGTGCCAGCAGGACACCGGGACAGGGTAATTCACCCCTCCACTTT
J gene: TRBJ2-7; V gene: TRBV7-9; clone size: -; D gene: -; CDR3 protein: CASSFRTSSYEQYF; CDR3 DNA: TGTGCCAGCAGCTTTCGGACAAGCTCCTACGAGCAGTACTTC
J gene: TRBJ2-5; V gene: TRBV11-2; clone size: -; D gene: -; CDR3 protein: CASSLPQGETQYF; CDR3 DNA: TGTGCCAGCAGCTTACCACAGGGAGAGACCCAGTACTTC
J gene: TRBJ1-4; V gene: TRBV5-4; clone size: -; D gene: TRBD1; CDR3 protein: CASSLAGGWNEKLFF; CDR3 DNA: TGTGCCAGCAGCCTGGCAGGGGGCTGGAATGAAAAACTGTTTTTT
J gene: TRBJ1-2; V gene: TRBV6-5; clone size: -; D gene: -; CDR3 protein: CASSYSITGGLDGYTF; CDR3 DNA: TGTGCCAGCAGTTATTCAATAACGGGGGGCTTAGATGGCTACACCTTC
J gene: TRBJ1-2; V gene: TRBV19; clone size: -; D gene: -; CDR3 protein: CASSLPLAGGISYGYTF; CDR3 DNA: TGTGCCAGTAGTTTGCCCCTCGCGGGGGGCATCTCCTATGGCTACACCTTC
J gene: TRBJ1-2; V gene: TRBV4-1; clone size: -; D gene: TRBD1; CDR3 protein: CASKNQGERGYTF; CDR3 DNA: TGCGCCAGCAAGAACCAGGGGGAGAGGGGCTACACCTTC
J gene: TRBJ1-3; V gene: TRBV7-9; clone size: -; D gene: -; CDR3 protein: CASGRGGAGNTIYF; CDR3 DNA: TGTGCCAGCGGGCGCGGGGGGGCTGGAAACACCATATATTTT
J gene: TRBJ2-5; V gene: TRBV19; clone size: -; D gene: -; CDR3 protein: CASSIAITGRRETQYF; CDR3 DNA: TGTGCCAGTAGTATAGCGATTACAGGGCGACGGGAGACCCAGTACTTC
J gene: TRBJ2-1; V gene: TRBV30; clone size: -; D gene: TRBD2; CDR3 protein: CAWSPDRWTSGGYGEQFF; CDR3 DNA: TGTGCCTGGAGTCCGGACCGATGGACTAGCGGGGGATACGGTGAGCAGTTCTTC
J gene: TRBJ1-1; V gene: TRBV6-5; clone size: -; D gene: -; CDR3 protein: CASRGGGENTEAFF; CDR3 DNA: TGTGCCAGCAGGGGAGGGGGGGAGAACACTGAAGCTTTCTTT
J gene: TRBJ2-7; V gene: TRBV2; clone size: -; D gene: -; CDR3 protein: CASSEVQGRGSYEQYF; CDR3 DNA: TGTGCCAGCAGTGAGGTACAGGGCAGGGGCTCCTACGAGCAGTACTTC
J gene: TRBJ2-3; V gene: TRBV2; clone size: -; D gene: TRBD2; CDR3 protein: CASSPRGGPGDTQYF; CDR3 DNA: TGTGCCAGCAGTCCGCGGGGGGGGCCCGGCGATACGCAGTATTTT